The 8 T cell receptor beta chains below come from one sample, sequenced in a study of OX40 agonist ivuxolimab in advanced cancers. Data came from immunoSEQ multiplex PCR; TCRdb stores just in-frame clones and leaves some out. The repertoire has tens of thousands of clones, 80% to 90% of them found once; the top ten carry about 0.8%. The sequenced sample was CD4+ or CD8+ T cells sorted from blood, obtained in a trial of the OX40 agonist ivuxolimab. The source of these receptors is an adult with an advanced solid tumor such as melanoma, head and neck, liver or kidney cancer.

This chain links TRBV7-2 with TRBJ1-4, with D tentatively TRBD1 (5 bases). Trimming removed 5 bases at V and 4 bases at J, with 14 bases between. The CDR3 runs to 15 residues. Germline V CDR1 and CDR2: SGHTA, FQGNSA. The DNA for the CDR3 is TGTGCCAGCAGCCTCAAGGCAGGGAGTAATGAAAAACTGTTTTTT. Encoded protein: CASSLKAGSNEKLFF.

The CDR3 sequence: CASSFLSGSEQYF. The CDR3 bases are TGTGCCAGCAGTTTCTTGTCAGGTAGCGAGCAGTACTTC. This chain connects TRBV27 to TRBJ2-7, with D hard to call. This CDR3 has 13 amino acids. Germline V gene data show CDR1 as MNHEY and CDR2 as SMNVEV (reference sequence). V gave up 3 bases and J gave up 6 bases, with 12 bases separating them.

This chain uses TRBV30 with TRBJ1-4; tentative D call: TRBD1 (5 bases). V was pared by 0 bases and J by 2 bases, with 10 bases between. In germline, CDR1 is GTSNPN, CDR2 SVGIG (reference sequence). The CDR3 consists of 15 residues. CDR3 DNA: TGTGCCTGGAGTGTACGGGGGGGGACTAATGAAAAACTGTTTTTT. It encodes CAWSVRGGTNEKLFF.

The gene calls are TRBV19 and TRBJ2-6, with 7 bases that match TRBD1. The length of the CDR3 is 18 residues. Trimming at V came to 1 base and at J to 2 bases, leaving 8 bases not matched to a gene. Germline V CDR1 and CDR2: LNHDA, SQIVND (reference sequence). CDR3 region: CASSIVGTAVAGANVLTF. The CDR3 DNA is TGTGCCAGTAGTATAGTTGGGACAGCCGTTGCTGGGGCCAACGTCCTGACTTTC.

The chain links TRBV7-9 to TRBJ2-7; 7 bases map to TRBD1. CDR1 SEHNR and CDR2 FQNEAQ come from the germline V gene (reference sequence). There are 14 residues in the CDR3. The V segment lost 5 bases and the J segment 3 bases; nucleotides outside the gene matches: 7. The CDR3 here is CASSPMDRIYEQYF. The CDR3 DNA reads TGTGCCAGCAGCCCCATGGACAGGATCTACGAGCAGTACTTC.

Only a few counts were recorded for this clone. This chain connects TRBV7-8 to TRBJ2-3, with no clear D. The CDR3 runs to 11 residues. With 1 base removed from V and 5 bases from J, the gap between germline ends came to 1 base. Germline CDR1 reads SGHVS; CDR2 reads FQNEAQ. CDR3 bases: TGTGCCAGCAGCTTAGAAGATACGCAGTATTTT. Its translation: CASSLEDTQYF.

The V call is TRBV7-2, the J call TRBJ1-3, with 11 bases fitting TRBD1. CDR3 size: 18 residues. Unmatched junction bases numbered 13, after V lost 6 bases and J lost 3 bases. Germline V CDR1 and CDR2: SGHTA, FQGNSA. The CDR3 bases are TGTGCCAGCAGTTCCCGAACCGGGACAGGGGGGTTTGGAAACACCATATATTTT. Translating gives CASSSRTGTGGFGNTIYF.

The chain links TRBV6-6 to TRBJ2-7; TRBD2 matches 9 bases. CDR3 length: 14 amino acids. The trim removed 5 bases at V and 3 bases at J, leaving 5 bases unmatched. Germline V gene data show CDR1 as MNHNY and CDR2 as SVGAGI (reference sequence). The CDR3 loop reads CASSRLAGVYEQYF. CDR3 bases: TGTGCCAGCAGTCGGTTAGCGGGAGTCTACGAGCAGTACTTC.